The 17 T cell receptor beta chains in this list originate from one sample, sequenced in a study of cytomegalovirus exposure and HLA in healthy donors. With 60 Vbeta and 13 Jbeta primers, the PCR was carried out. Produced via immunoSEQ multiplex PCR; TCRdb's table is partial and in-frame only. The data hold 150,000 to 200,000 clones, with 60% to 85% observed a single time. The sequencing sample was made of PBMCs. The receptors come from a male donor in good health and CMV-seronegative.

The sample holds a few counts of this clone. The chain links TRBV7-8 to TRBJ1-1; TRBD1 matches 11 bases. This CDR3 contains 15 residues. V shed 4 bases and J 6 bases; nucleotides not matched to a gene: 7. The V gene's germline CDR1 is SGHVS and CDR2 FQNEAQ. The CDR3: CASSYRGQGDAEAFF. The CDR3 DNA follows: TGTGCCAGCAGCTACAGGGGACAGGGGGACGCTGAAGCTTTCTTT.

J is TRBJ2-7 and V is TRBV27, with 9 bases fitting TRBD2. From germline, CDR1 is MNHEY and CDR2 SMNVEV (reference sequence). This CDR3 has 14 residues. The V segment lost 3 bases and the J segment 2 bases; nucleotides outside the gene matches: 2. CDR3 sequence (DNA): TGTGCCAGCAGTTTCGCGGGAGGGCCCTACGAGCAGTACTTC. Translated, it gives CASSFAGGPYEQYF.

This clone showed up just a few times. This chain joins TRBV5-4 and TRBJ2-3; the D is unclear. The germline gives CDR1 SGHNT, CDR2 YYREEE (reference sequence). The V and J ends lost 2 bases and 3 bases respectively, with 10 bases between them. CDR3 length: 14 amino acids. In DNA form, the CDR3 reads TGTGCCAGCAGCTTACCCCTAGGTACAGATACGCAGTATTTT. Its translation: CASSLPLGTDTQYF.

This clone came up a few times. The CDR3 nucleotides are TGTGCCAGCAGCCAAGATAGACTCTCCTACGAGCAGTACTTC. Amino acids: CASSQDRLSYEQYF. The chain is built from TRBV4-2 and TRBJ2-7; D remains ambiguous. The CDR3 is 14 residues long. Per germline, CDR1 LGHNA and CDR2 YNFKEQ. Deletions cut 0 bases from V and 0 bases from J, with 6 bases between.

CDR3 amino acids: CASSSVYGYTF. The DNA for the CDR3 is TGTGCCAGCAGCTCAGTCTATGGCTACACCTTC. The chain uses TRBV11-2 and TRBJ1-2; D gene ambiguous. The ends were cut back, 4 bases at V and 4 bases at J, with 4 bases in the middle. Per germline, CDR1 SGHAT and CDR2 FQNNGV. This CDR3 has 11 amino acids.

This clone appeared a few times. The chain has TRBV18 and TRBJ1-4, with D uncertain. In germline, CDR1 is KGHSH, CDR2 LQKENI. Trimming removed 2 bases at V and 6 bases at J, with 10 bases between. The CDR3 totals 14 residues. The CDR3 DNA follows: TGTGCCAGCTCACCAGGGATCGGGGATGAAAAACTGTTTTTT. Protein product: CASSPGIGDEKLFF.

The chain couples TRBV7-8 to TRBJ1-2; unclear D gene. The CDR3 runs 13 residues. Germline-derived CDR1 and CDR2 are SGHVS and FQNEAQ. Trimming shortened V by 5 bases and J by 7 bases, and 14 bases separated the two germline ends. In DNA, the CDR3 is TGTGCCAGCAGCCTACAAGGAGGGTTTGGCTACACCTTC. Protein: CASSLQGGFGYTF.

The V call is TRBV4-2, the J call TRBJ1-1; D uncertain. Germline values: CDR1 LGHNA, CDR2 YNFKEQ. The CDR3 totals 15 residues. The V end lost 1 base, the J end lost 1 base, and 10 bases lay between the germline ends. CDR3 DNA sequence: TGTGCCAGCAGCCAAGTGCTGGCAGGGAACACTGAAGCTTTCTTT. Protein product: CASSQVLAGNTEAFF.

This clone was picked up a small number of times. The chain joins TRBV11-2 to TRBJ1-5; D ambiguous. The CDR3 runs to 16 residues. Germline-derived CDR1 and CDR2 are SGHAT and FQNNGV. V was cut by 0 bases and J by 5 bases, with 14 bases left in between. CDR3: CASSLDLGRADQPQHF. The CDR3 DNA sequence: TGTGCCAGCAGCTTAGACCTGGGGAGAGCGGATCAGCCCCAGCATTTT.

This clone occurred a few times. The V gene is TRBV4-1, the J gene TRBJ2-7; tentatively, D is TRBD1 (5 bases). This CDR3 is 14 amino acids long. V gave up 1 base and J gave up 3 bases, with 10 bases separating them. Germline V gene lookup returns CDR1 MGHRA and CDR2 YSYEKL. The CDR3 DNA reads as TGCGCCAGCAGCCAAGTGGCAGGGCTCTACGAGCAGTACTTC. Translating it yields CASSQVAGLYEQYF.

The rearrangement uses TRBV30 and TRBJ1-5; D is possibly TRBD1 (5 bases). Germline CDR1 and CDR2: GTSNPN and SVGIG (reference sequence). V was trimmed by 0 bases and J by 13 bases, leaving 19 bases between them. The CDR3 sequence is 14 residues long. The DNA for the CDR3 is TGTGCCTGGAGTGTATCGGGGGACCATCGTCCGCAGCATTTT. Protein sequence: CAWSVSGDHRPQHF.

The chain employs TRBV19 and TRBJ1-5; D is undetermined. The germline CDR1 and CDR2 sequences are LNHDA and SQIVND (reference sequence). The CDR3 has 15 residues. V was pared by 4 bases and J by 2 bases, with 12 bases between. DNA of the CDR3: TGTGCCAGTAGTAGACAAGGATGGGGCAATCAGCCCCAGCATTTT. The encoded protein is CASSRQGWGNQPQHF. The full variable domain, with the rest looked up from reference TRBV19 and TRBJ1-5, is DGGITQSPKYLFRKEGQNVTLSCEQNLNHDAMYWYRQDPGQGLRLIYYSQIVNDFQKGDIAEGYSVSREKKESFPLTVTSAQKNPTAFYLCASSRQGWGNQPQHFGDGTRLSIL.

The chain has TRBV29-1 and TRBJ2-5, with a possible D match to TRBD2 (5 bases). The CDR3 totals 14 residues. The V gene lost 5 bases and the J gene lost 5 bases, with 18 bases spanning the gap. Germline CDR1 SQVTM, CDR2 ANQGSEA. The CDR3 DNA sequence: TGCAGCGTTAATTCGGCAGGCAGAGGGGAGACCCAGTACTTC. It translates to CSVNSAGRGETQYF.

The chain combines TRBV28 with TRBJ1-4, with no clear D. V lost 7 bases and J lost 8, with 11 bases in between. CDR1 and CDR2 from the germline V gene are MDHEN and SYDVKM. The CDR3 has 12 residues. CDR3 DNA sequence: TGTGCCAGCAATGGAGTGGAAGAAAAACTGTTTTTT. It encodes CASNGVEEKLFF.

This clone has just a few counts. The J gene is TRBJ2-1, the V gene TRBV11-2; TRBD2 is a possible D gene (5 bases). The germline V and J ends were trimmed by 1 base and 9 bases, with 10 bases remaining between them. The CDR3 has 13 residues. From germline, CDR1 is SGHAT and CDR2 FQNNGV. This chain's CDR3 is CASSLATTTEQFF. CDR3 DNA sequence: TGTGCCAGCAGCTTAGCCACGACTACTGAGCAGTTCTTC.

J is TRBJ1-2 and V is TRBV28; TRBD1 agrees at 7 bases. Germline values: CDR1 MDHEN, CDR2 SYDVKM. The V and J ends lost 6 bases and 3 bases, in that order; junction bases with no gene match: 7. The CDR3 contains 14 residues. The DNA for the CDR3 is TGTGCCAGCAGCTGGGACAGATCATACTATGGCTACACCTTC. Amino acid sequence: CASSWDRSYYGYTF.

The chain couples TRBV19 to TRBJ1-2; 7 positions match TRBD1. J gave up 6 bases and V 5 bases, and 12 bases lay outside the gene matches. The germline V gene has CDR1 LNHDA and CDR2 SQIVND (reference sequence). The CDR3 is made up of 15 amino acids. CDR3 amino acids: CASSGDREGYDGYTF. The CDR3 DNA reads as TGTGCCAGTAGTGGTGACAGGGAAGGGTATGATGGCTACACCTTC.